Each of the 31 T cell receptor beta chains below was sequenced from the same sample in a study of human T cells and chemical hapten exposure (dated by TCRdb to the early 2020s). This specimen's time point label, per the study, means: patch test 2, 6 weeks after DPC sensitization. Per the publication, the treatment or condition label means: therapeutic diphenylcyclopropenone sensitization with weekly scalp DPC. Library construction relied on RACE. TCRdb names NextSeq 500 as the instrument used. Starting from the raw public reads, TCRdb applied fastp trimming at Q25, assembled clones with MiXCR and retained in-frame beta chains. CDR3 protein sequences are deduplicated, and each keeps its most common genes and DNA. For this sample there are roughly 150,000 distinct CDR3 sequences; about an eighth appear just once. 1.2% to 1.5% of the sample goes to the ten largest clones. This specimen was whole blood, taken in connection with sensitization to the hapten diphenylcyclopropenone (DPC). Receptors were obtained from a woman in her forties or fifties with alopecia areata. Some clones in this sample may be carry-over from other donors' samples.

This clonotype was picked up many times. V usage is TRBV29-1 and J usage is TRBJ2-1; 9 bases fit TRBD2. V trimming: 6 bases; J trimming: 0 bases; junction bases outside the gene matches: 12. The CDR3 sequence is 17 residues long. CDR1 SQVTM and CDR2 ANQGSEA come from the germline V gene. The CDR3 sequence: CSVEPGLAKSSYNEQFF. The CDR3 DNA follows: TGCAGCGTGGAACCGGGACTAGCCAAGAGCTCCTACAATGAGCAGTTCTTC.

This chain links TRBV7-2 with TRBJ1-2; D remains unclear. The CDR3 runs 13 residues. Deletions cut 4 bases from V and 4 bases from J, with 10 bases between. Per germline, CDR1 SGHTA and CDR2 FQGNSA. The CDR3: CASSSPRLYGYTF. DNA for the CDR3: TGTGCCAGCAGCTCGCCGAGGCTCTATGGCTACACCTTC.

This clonotype showed up many times. The chain combines TRBV28 with TRBJ2-7, with D uncertain. Trimming left V 2 bases short and J 5 bases short, with 10 bases between. The CDR3 covers 13 residues. CDR1 MDHEN and CDR2 SYDVKM come from the germline V gene. In DNA form, the CDR3 reads TGTGCCAGCAGTTTAACCATCGGTCACGAGCAGTACTTC. Protein sequence: CASSLTIGHEQYF.

This clonotype came up a few times. The chain is built from TRBV12-3 or TRBV12-4 and TRBJ2-5, with TRBD2 identical over 9 bases. CDR3 size: 16 residues. Unmatched junction bases numbered 11, after V lost 4 bases and J lost 5 bases. In DNA, the CDR3 is TGTGCCAGCAGTTCGGGGCTAGCGGGGCGGCGGGAGACCCAGTACTTC. It translates to CASSSGLAGRRETQYF.

This clonotype was recorded many times. The V call is TRBV19, the J call TRBJ2-3; no definite D call. Germline assignment: CDR1 LNHDA and CDR2 SQIVND (reference sequence). V was trimmed by 5 bases and J by 7 bases, leaving 7 bases between them. The CDR3 sequence is 11 residues long. For the CDR3, the DNA is TGTGCCAGTAGTGGGGATCATACGCAGTATTTT. Translating it yields CASSGDHTQYF. Looking up the rest from reference TRBV19 and TRBJ2-3 gives the full variable domain: DGGITQSPKYLFRKEGQNVTLSCEQNLNHDAMYWYRQDPGQGLRLIYYSQIVNDFQKGDIAEGYSVSREKKESFPLTVTSAQKNPTAFYLCASSGDHTQYFGPGTRLTVL.

This clonotype is a singleton in its sample. The chain employs TRBV7-6 and TRBJ2-1; TRBD2 is a possible D gene (5 bases). CDR3 size: 12 residues. Germline V gives CDR1 SGHVS, CDR2 FNYEAQ. The V end lost 5 bases, the J end lost 9 bases, and 11 bases lay between the germline ends. CDR3 sequence (DNA): TGTGCCAGCAGCGTGGGAGCCGGTGAGCAGTTCTTC. This translates into CASSVGAGEQFF.

This chain joins TRBV29-1 and TRBJ2-7; 8 positions match TRBD2. The germline V gene has CDR1 SQVTM and CDR2 ANQGSEA. The CDR3 is made up of 15 amino acids. V shed 2 bases and J 5 bases; nucleotides not matched to a gene: 11. The CDR3 loop reads CSVEREGGGLHEQYF. The CDR3 nucleotides read TGCAGCGTTGAACGGGAGGGAGGAGGGCTCCACGAGCAGTACTTC.

The V call is TRBV12-3 or TRBV12-4, the J call TRBJ1-5, with no clear D. The CDR3 consists of 13 residues. Between the trimmed V and J ends, which lost 2 bases and 6 bases, there was a span of 8 bases. The CDR3 nucleotides read TGTGCCAGCAGTTTACCGGGTTTTCAGCCCCAGCATTTT. Encoded protein: CASSLPGFQPQHF.

The chain uses TRBV29-1 and TRBJ1-3; TRBD1 might be the D (6 bases). The V gene lost 7 bases and the J gene lost 1 base, with 11 bases spanning the gap. CDR3 length equals 13 residues. The germline V gene encodes CDR1 SQVTM and CDR2 ANQGSEA. CDR3 residues: CSARQVSGNTIYF. The CDR3 region has the DNA TGCAGCGCAAGACAGGTTTCTGGAAACACCATATATTTT.

The rearrangement joins TRBV20-1 to TRBJ2-5; no definite D call. The CDR3 extends over 12 amino acids. CDR1 is DFQATT, CDR2 SNEGSKA, per germline (reference sequence). Trimming stripped 4 bases from V and 5 bases from J, with 11 bases between. The CDR3 coding sequence is TGCAGTGCTAAGTGGTGGGTTGAGACCCAGTACTTC. Its protein is CSAKWWVETQYF.

This clonotype has only a few counts. This chain connects TRBV9 to TRBJ2-3; no firm D call. The CDR3 is made up of 14 amino acids. Germline values: CDR1 SGDLS, CDR2 YYNGEE. Trimming removed 3 bases from V and 6 bases from J, with 14 bases in between. The DNA for the CDR3 is TGTGCCAGCAGCGCCCGACTTTTATCGGATACGCAGTATTTT. Its protein product is CASSARLLSDTQYF.

This clonotype turned up a few times. V gene TRBV4-3 combines with J gene TRBJ2-1; TRBD2 matches at 10 bases. CDR3 length equals 17 residues. The V segment lost 3 bases and the J segment 7 bases; nucleotides outside the gene matches: 12. Germline lookup yields CDR1 LGHNA and CDR2 YSLEER. This chain's CDR3 is CASSHSLAGVGRNEQFF. CDR3 DNA sequence: TGCGCCAGCAGCCATTCTCTAGCGGGAGTAGGCAGAAATGAGCAGTTCTTC.

There are many counts of this clonotype. The rearrangement joins TRBV12-3 or TRBV12-4 to TRBJ2-5; no firm D call. V lost 7 bases, J lost 5 bases, and 17 bases lay in between. This CDR3 has 14 amino acids. The CDR3 DNA is TGTGCCAGCACCACCCGCCGGGTCGCGGAGACCCAGTACTTC. This sequence encodes CASTTRRVAETQYF.

The table lists this clonotype with a few counts. V usage is TRBV20-1 and J usage is TRBJ2-3, with D possibly TRBD2 on 6 matching bases. Germline V gene sequence: CDR1 DFQATT, CDR2 SNEGSKA (reference sequence). The V end lost 6 bases, the J end lost 0 bases, and 13 bases lay between the germline ends. This CDR3 region has 14 residues. CDR3 amino acids: CSATRLVSTDTQYF. In nucleotides, the CDR3 is TGCAGTGCCACCCGACTAGTTAGCACAGATACGCAGTATTTT.

The chain uses TRBV9 and TRBJ2-3, with 13 nucleotides matching TRBD2. Trimming removed 4 bases from V and 4 bases from J; junction bases left unmatched: 6. Germline V gene data show CDR1 as SGDLS and CDR2 as YYNGEE. The CDR3 spans 16 residues. The CDR3 loop is CASSPQGTSGADTQYF. The CDR3 bases are TGTGCCAGCAGCCCCCAGGGGACTAGCGGGGCAGATACGCAGTATTTT. The full variable domain, with the rest looked up from reference TRBV9 and TRBJ2-3, is DSGVTQTPKHLITATGQRVTLRCSPRSGDLSVYWYQQSLDQGLQFLIQYYNGEERAKGNILERFSAQQFPDLHSELNLSSLELGDSALYFCASSPQGTSGADTQYFGPGTRLTVL.

The chain carries TRBV10-3 and TRBJ2-1; D gene uncertain. Germline-derived CDR1 and CDR2 are ENHRY and SYGVKD. The CDR3 sequence is 13 residues long. The ends were cut back, 0 bases at V and 8 bases at J, with 8 bases in the middle. CDR3 coding DNA: TGTGCCATCAGTGAGTCGGCCCCGGATGAGCAGTTCTTC. Protein product: CAISESAPDEQFF.

The table lists this clonotype with many counts. The V call is TRBV29-1, the J call TRBJ2-3; D is undetermined. V gave up 7 bases and J gave up 6 bases, with 11 bases separating them. The V gene's germline CDR1 is SQVTM and CDR2 ANQGSEA. The CDR3 is 11 amino acids. CDR3 residues: CSGKFSDTQYF. The CDR3 bases are TGCAGCGGAAAGTTTTCGGATACGCAGTATTTT.

This clonotype was observed a few times. The rearrangement uses TRBV29-1 and TRBJ2-5; D gene uncertain. Trimming shortened V by 6 bases and J by 7 bases, and 9 bases separated the two germline ends. CDR3 length: 10 residues. Germline V gene lookup returns CDR1 SQVTM and CDR2 ANQGSEA. This CDR3 is CSVSEGTQYF. For the CDR3, the DNA is TGCAGCGTCTCCGAAGGGACCCAGTACTTC.

The chain employs TRBV6-6 and TRBJ1-1; no definite D call. V lost 2 bases to trimming and J lost 0 bases, with 7 bases between them. The CDR3 loop spans 14 amino acids. Germline CDR1 and CDR2: MNHNY and SVGAGI (reference sequence). The CDR3 sequence is CASSYSSMNTEAFF. In DNA, the CDR3 is TGTGCCAGCAGTTACAGCTCCATGAACACTGAAGCTTTCTTT.

V usage is TRBV29-1 and J usage is TRBJ2-3; D perhaps matches TRBD1 (6 bases). Germline lookup yields CDR1 SQVTM and CDR2 ANQGSEA. The CDR3 covers 19 residues. The V end lost 0 bases, the J end lost 5 bases, and 27 bases lay between the germline ends. The CDR3 DNA reads as TGCAGCGTTGAAGAGGATTGGATTCTCAGGGGCACTAGGGAAGATACGCAGTATTTT. Its translation: CSVEEDWILRGTREDTQYF.

V gene TRBV30 combines with J gene TRBJ2-4; 10 bases match TRBD2. Losses at the gene ends were 3 bases for V and 0 bases for J; bases not matched to a gene: 8. Germline assignment: CDR1 GTSNPN and CDR2 SVGIG (reference sequence). This CDR3 comprises 17 residues. The CDR3 spells CAWSRAGGPIAKNIQYF. The CDR3 nucleotides read TGTGCCTGGAGCAGAGCGGGAGGGCCCATAGCCAAAAACATTCAGTACTTC.

CDR3 in amino acids: CSVGSRQADTQYF. For the CDR3, the DNA is TGCAGCGTTGGGTCCCGACAGGCAGATACGCAGTATTTT. This chain joins TRBV29-1 and TRBJ2-3; D might be TRBD1 (6 bases). Germline CDR1 is SQVTM and CDR2 is ANQGSEA. Trimming removed 4 bases at V and 4 bases at J, with 12 bases between. The CDR3 covers 13 residues.

The chain employs TRBV18 and TRBJ1-1; D remains unclear. From germline, CDR1 is KGHSH and CDR2 LQKENI. CDR3 length: 14 amino acids. V lost 3 bases and J lost 0, with 8 bases in between. CDR3 DNA: TGTGCCAGCTCACCCCTTCGAATGAACACTGAAGCTTTCTTT. This codes for CASSPLRMNTEAFF.

In its sample, this clonotype was seen many times. This chain uses TRBV27 with TRBJ1-1, with D possibly matching TRBD1 (6 bases). CDR3 size: 13 residues. Germline lookup yields CDR1 MNHEY and CDR2 SMNVEV (reference sequence). V lost 3 bases and J 11 bases, leaving 16 bases between the germline ends. CDR3 residues: CASSFGQGIEAFF. The CDR3 DNA reads as TGTGCCAGCAGTTTTGGGCAGGGGATAGAGGCTTTCTTT.

Many counts were recorded for this clonotype. This chain uses TRBV29-1 with TRBJ2-5, with D perhaps matching TRBD2 (7 bases). The CDR3 is 14 residues long. CDR1 and CDR2 from the germline V gene are SQVTM and ANQGSEA. V lost 4 bases and J 2 bases, leaving 14 bases between the germline ends. The CDR3 region has the DNA TGCAGCGTTGGCCTCGGGGGGCCTCAAGAGACCCAGTACTTC. It encodes CSVGLGGPQETQYF.

This clonotype was observed a handful of times. The rearrangement links TRBV7-9 to TRBJ1-2; the D is unclear. Germline lookup yields CDR1 SEHNR and CDR2 FQNEAQ (reference sequence). Between the trimmed V and J ends, which lost 1 base and 6 bases, there was a span of 15 bases. The CDR3 sequence is 15 residues long. For the CDR3, the DNA is TGTGCCAGCAGCTTAGGAGGCGGCAGCGGGGATGGCTACACCTTC. Amino acids: CASSLGGGSGDGYTF.

In this sample, this clonotype turned up a few times. The V and J genes are TRBV19 and TRBJ1-2; D remains ambiguous. V was clipped by 0 bases and J by 0 bases, with 11 bases between them. The V gene's germline CDR1 is LNHDA and CDR2 SQIVND (reference sequence). This CDR3 spans 16 amino acids. Here the CDR3 DNA reads TGTGCCAGTAGTATAGATCGAAACAGAGCTAACTATGGCTACACCTTC. Translation gives CASSIDRNRANYGYTF.

This chain connects TRBV7-3 to TRBJ2-5; D call uncertain. Germline V gives CDR1 SGHTA, CDR2 FQGTGA. V was pared by 1 base and J by 4 bases, with 7 bases between. This CDR3 is built from 13 residues. CDR3 sequence reads: CASSLNTLETQYF. For the CDR3, the DNA is TGTGCCAGCAGCTTAAACACCTTAGAGACCCAGTACTTC.

The chain joins TRBV9 to TRBJ2-4; maybe TRBD1 (6 bases). V lost 8 bases and J lost 3, with 18 bases in between. Germline V gene sequence: CDR1 SGDLS, CDR2 YYNGEE. The CDR3 loop spans 15 amino acids. As DNA, the CDR3 is TGTGCCAGGGAGCTAGAAAAAGGGGGCAAAAACATTCAGTACTTC. Translation gives CARELEKGGKNIQYF.

This clonotype was counted at least ten times. V is TRBV7-2 and J is TRBJ1-2; 9 bases line up with TRBD1. Germline CDR1 and CDR2: SGHTA and FQGNSA. The CDR3 length is 15 residues. Germline trimming cut 5 bases from V and 0 bases from J; bases unmatched to any gene: 4. CDR3: CASSPRQGANYGYTF. The CDR3 DNA reads as TGTGCCAGCAGCCCCAGACAGGGGGCTAACTATGGCTACACCTTC.

V usage is TRBV29-1 and J usage is TRBJ2-1, with 7 positions matching TRBD1. Germline CDR1 is SQVTM and CDR2 is ANQGSEA. V was pared by 4 bases and J by 9 bases, with 15 bases of the junction left unmatched. This CDR3 spans 15 amino acids. CDR3 DNA sequence: TGCAGCGTTGTGGGACAACAGGGGAGTGCCGGTGAGCAGTTCTTC. Its translation: CSVVGQQGSAGEQFF.